This paragraph reports one TCR beta chain. Its specific antigen is unknown. Base-call qualities are not available, and no considerably larger clone is one nucleotide away. CDR1 and CDR2 (LNHDA, SQIVND) derive from the germline V gene (reference sequence). From cysteine to phenylalanine, the CDR3 is 16 amino acids long. The retained sequence is limited to the CDR3, 48 bases, with the frame set at the first base. Compared with germline, V lacks 4 bases and J lacks 10 bases; bases without a gene match: 14. Pancreas tissue with chronic pancreatitis was obtained from patients having total pancreatectomy with islet autotransplantation (TPIAT). The chronic pancreatitis patients who were included had no known history of diabetes. For TCRbeta sequencing, genomic DNA was extracted directly from bulk pancreas tissue, without T cell sorting. Pancreas tissues were collected consecutively from patients and organ donors at two US centers.

The method behind the library was the immunoSEQ multiplex PCR assay. The TCRbeta CDR3 region and neighboring sequences were amplified from pancreatic genomic DNA and then sequenced. The original pipeline was this. Repertoire diversity was assessed as a mean normalized Shannon-Wiener index, and productive clonality and productive rearrangement counts were also measured. Control and chronic pancreatitis repertoire metrics were compared with the nonparametric Mann-Whitney U test. Shared clonotypes were defined as CDR3beta sequences with identical amino acid composition and length across subjects. This immuneACCESS table, as held by TCRdb, lists in-frame sequences with V and J called but not all clones. Of the missing ones, under half trace to an unresolved V gene in checked studies; the others have no known cause. V, J and clone size are those of that table, while D and trimming were read from the DNA. For this sample there are more than 1,400 clones; around 63% appear just once. Of the sample, more than 15% is held by the ten largest clones.

The sample is drawn from a study of immune characteristics of hereditary and idiopathic chronic pancreatitis. A note on the overall study: Local immune cells and TCRbeta repertoires in the pancreas were profiled in this study for hereditary and idiopathic chronic pancreatitis, with control organ donor pancreases used for comparison. In total, roughly 5 control pancreases, roughly seven hereditary chronic pancreatitis pancreases and roughly six idiopathic chronic pancreatitis pancreases underwent TCRbeta sequencing. The gDNA-based approach was chosen because it involved minimal in vitro experimental manipulation of pancreas-infiltrating T cells.

The full study reports these points: Compared with controls, both chronic pancreatitis groups had significantly higher TCRbeta repertoire diversity and lower clonality. Chronic pancreatitis caused by alcohol use was excluded from the study. Among about a dozen chronic pancreatitis patients, the number of productive TCR rearrangements showed a positive correlation with disease severity scores. Hereditary and idiopathic chronic pancreatitis differed in Vbeta-Jbeta gene family usage, including TRBV10, TRBV19, TRBV23 and TRBV5. Because patient tissue could be obtained only at the time of TPIAT, immune findings may have been influenced by differences in disease duration.

This clonotype originated in a human donor with chronic pancreatitis. The chain was built from TRBV19 and TRBJ2-1, with 9 bases in between that match TRBD1. Sequenced material: pancreas tissue with hereditary chronic pancreatitis. The bases are TGTGCCAGTAGTAATCCCCTGACAGGGGGGGTCGTGGAGCAGTTCTTC. It is translated as CASSNPLTGGVVEQFF.